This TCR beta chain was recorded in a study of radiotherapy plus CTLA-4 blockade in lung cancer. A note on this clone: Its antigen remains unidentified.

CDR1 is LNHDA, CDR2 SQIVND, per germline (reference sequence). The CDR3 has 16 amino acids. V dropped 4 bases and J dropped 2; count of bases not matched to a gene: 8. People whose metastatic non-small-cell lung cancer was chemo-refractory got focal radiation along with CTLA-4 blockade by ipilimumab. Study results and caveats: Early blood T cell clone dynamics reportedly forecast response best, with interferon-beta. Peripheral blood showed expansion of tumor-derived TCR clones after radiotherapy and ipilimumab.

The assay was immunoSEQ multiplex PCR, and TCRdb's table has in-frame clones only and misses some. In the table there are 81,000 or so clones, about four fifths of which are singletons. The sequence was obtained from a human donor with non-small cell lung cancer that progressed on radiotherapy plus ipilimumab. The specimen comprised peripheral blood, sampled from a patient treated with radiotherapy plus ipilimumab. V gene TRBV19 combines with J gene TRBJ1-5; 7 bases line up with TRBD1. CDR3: CASSTGEGAGNQPQHF. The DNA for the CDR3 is TGTGCCAGTAGTACAGGGGAGGGGGCGGGCAATCAGCCCCAGCATTTT.